The rows below give T cell receptor beta chains drawn from one sample of a study of OX40 agonist ivuxolimab in advanced cancers. TCRdb's copy holds only in-frame clones and misses some; the assay was immunoSEQ multiplex PCR. The sample lists 60,000 or so clones; over 90% were seen once. The specimen was CD4+ or CD8+ T cells sorted from blood, collected in a trial of the OX40 agonist ivuxolimab. The receptors shown here come from an adult with an advanced solid tumor such as melanoma, head and neck, liver or kidney cancer. Both conserved end residues are part of each CDR3. D genes are given only for firm matches. For some rows the clone size is stated as once, few or many, or as a class when expanded; others skip it.

V: TRBV5-1; J: TRBJ2-7; D: NA; size: NA; CDR3: CASSLGVSQTTTVSYEQYF; DNA: TGCGCCAGCAGCTTGGGGGTCAGCCAAACAACAACCGTTTCCTACGAGCAGTACTTC
V: TRBV9; J: TRBJ1-6; D: NA; size: NA; CDR3: CASSSLGHTDSPLHF; DNA: TGTGCCAGCAGCTCTCTCGGCCACACGGATTCACCCCTCCACTTT
V: TRBV7-4; J: TRBJ2-1; D: NA; size: NA; CDR3: CASSLVSVGTTYNEQFF; DNA: TGTGCCAGCAGCTTAGTGTCTGTCGGGACCACCTACAATGAGCAGTTCTTC
V: TRBV2; J: TRBJ2-3; D: TRBD2; size: NA; CDR3: CASSEAGLATDTQYF; DNA: TGTGCCAGCAGTGAAGCTGGACTAGCAACAGATACGCAGTATTTT
V: TRBV27; J: TRBJ1-5; D: TRBD1; size: NA; CDR3: CASSHPGGGQPQHF; DNA: TGTGCCAGCAGTCACCCAGGGGGGGGCCAGCCCCAGCATTTT
V: TRBV4-3; J: TRBJ1-2; D: NA; size: once; CDR3: CASSQGGSVNYGYTF; DNA: TGCGCCAGCAGCCAAGGAGGTTCAGTCAACTATGGCTACACCTTC
V: TRBV14; J: TRBJ2-3; D: TRBD1; size: NA; CDR3: CASSQVGQGRTQYF; DNA: TGTGCCAGCAGCCAAGTGGGACAGGGGAGAACGCAGTATTTT
V: TRBV27; J: TRBJ2-1; D: TRBD2; size: NA; CDR3: CASSPGTSGRNEQFF; DNA: TGTGCCAGCAGTCCGGGGACTAGCGGGAGGAATGAGCAGTTCTTC
V: TRBV4-1; J: TRBJ2-3; D: NA; size: NA; CDR3: CASSQDPPSGTDTQYF; DNA: TGCGCCAGCAGCCAAGACCCCCCTAGCGGCACAGATACGCAGTATTTT
V: TRBV7-9; J: TRBJ2-1; D: TRBD2; size: NA; CDR3: CASSLAHLAGEVEQFF; DNA: TGTGCCAGCAGCTTAGCGCACCTAGCGGGGGAGGTTGAGCAGTTCTTC
V: TRBV6-5; J: TRBJ1-1; D: NA; size: few; CDR3: CASSYVPGTLEAFF; DNA: TGTGCCAGCAGTTACGTCCCTGGGACACTTGAAGCTTTCTTT
V: TRBV7-3; J: TRBJ2-5; D: NA; size: NA; CDR3: CASSSTNQETQYF; DNA: TGTGCCAGCAGCTCTACGAACCAAGAGACCCAGTACTTC
V: TRBV2; J: TRBJ2-7; D: NA; size: NA; CDR3: CASHGQSSYEQYF; DNA: TGTGCCAGTCATGGACAGAGCTCCTACGAGCAGTACTTC
V: TRBV4-1; J: TRBJ1-1; D: NA; size: NA; CDR3: CASSQDYRQAFF; DNA: TGCGCCAGCAGCCAAGATTACAGGCAAGCTTTCTTT
V: TRBV30; J: TRBJ1-2; D: NA; size: few; CDR3: CAWSVGVGYTF; DNA: TGTGCCTGGAGTGTAGGTGTAGGCTACACCTTC
V: TRBV11-2; J: TRBJ1-1; D: NA; size: NA; CDR3: CASSSGGQGNTEAFF; DNA: TGTGCCAGCAGCTCAGGCGGGCAGGGCAACACTGAAGCTTTCTTT
V: TRBV10-3; J: TRBJ1-1; D: NA; size: once; CDR3: CAISESGGKNTEAFF; DNA: TGTGCCATCAGTGAGTCCGGGGGAAAGAACACTGAAGCTTTCTTT
V: TRBV5-6; J: TRBJ1-1; D: TRBD1; size: once; CDR3: CASSPEAGTGSVNTEAFF; DNA: TGTGCCAGCAGCCCTGAAGCCGGGACAGGTTCCGTGAACACTGAAGCTTTCTTT
V: TRBV9; J: TRBJ1-2; D: NA; size: NA; CDR3: CASSVDLGARYGYTF; DNA: TGTGCCAGCAGCGTAGATCTGGGGGCGAGATATGGCTACACCTTC
V: TRBV6-5; J: TRBJ1-5; D: NA; size: NA; CDR3: CASSSDGTLYQPQHF; DNA: TGTGCCAGCAGTTCCGACGGGACTCTTTATCAGCCCCAGCATTTT
V: TRBV7-8; J: TRBJ2-7; D: TRBD2; size: NA; CDR3: CASSLALAGGNSYEQYF; DNA: TGTGCCAGCAGCTTAGCGTTGGCGGGAGGCAACTCCTACGAGCAGTACTTC
V: TRBV5-6; J: TRBJ2-1; D: TRBD2; size: NA; CDR3: CASSGGTSAYNEQFF; DNA: TGTGCCAGCAGCGGGGGGACTAGCGCGTATAATGAGCAGTTCTTC
V: TRBV19; J: TRBJ2-7; D: NA; size: NA; CDR3: CASSMGGSLSSYEQYF; DNA: TGTGCCAGTAGTATGGGCGGCTCCCTCAGCTCCTACGAGCAGTACTTC
V: TRBV14; J: TRBJ2-7; D: NA; size: once; CDR3: CASSPFGSEQYF; DNA: TGTGCCAGCAGCCCCTTTGGATCCGAGCAGTACTTC
V: TRBV4-3; J: TRBJ2-3; D: NA; size: NA; CDR3: CASSQERLVGDTQYF; DNA: TGCGCCAGCAGCCAAGAAAGGCTAGTCGGCGATACGCAGTATTTT
V: TRBV4-3; J: TRBJ2-1; D: TRBD2; size: NA; CDR3: CASSQDPSGGDNEQFF; DNA: TGCGCCAGCAGCCAAGACCCTAGCGGGGGGGACAATGAGCAGTTCTTC
V: TRBV4-1; J: TRBJ1-4; D: NA; size: NA; CDR3: CASSQVPGPSEKLFF; DNA: TGCGCCAGCAGCCAAGTCCCCGGACCGAGTGAAAAACTGTTTTTT
V: TRBV13; J: TRBJ2-7; D: NA; size: NA; CDR3: CASSLVGEGNEQYF; DNA: TGTGCCAGCAGCTTAGTCGGGGAAGGCAACGAGCAGTACTTC
V: TRBV6-1; J: TRBJ1-5; D: TRBD1; size: once; CDR3: CASSGWTGGNQPQHF; DNA: TGTGCCAGCAGTGGATGGACAGGGGGGAATCAGCCCCAGCATTTT
V: TRBV30; J: TRBJ2-1; D: NA; size: NA; CDR3: CAWSWAGDDDEQFF; DNA: TGTGCCTGGAGTTGGGCAGGGGACGACGATGAGCAGTTCTTC
V: TRBV5-6; J: TRBJ2-3; D: NA; size: NA; CDR3: CASSLVADGTDTQYF; DNA: TGTGCCAGCAGCTTGGTTGCGGACGGAACAGATACGCAGTATTTT
V: TRBV19; J: TRBJ2-7; D: TRBD1; size: NA; CDR3: CASTLGWGQSYEQYF; DNA: TGTGCCAGTACCCTAGGGTGGGGACAGTCCTACGAGCAGTACTTC
V: TRBV7-3; J: TRBJ2-3; D: NA; size: NA; CDR3: CASSLLFFPDTQYF; DNA: TGTGCCAGCAGCTTATTATTTTTCCCAGATACGCAGTATTTT
V: TRBV7-9; J: TRBJ1-2; D: TRBD1; size: NA; CDR3: CASSLPGQGRDGYTF; DNA: TGTGCCAGCAGCTTACCGGGACAGGGGCGGGATGGCTACACCTTC
V: TRBV11-2; J: TRBJ2-7; D: NA; size: NA; CDR3: CASSLGSRNSYEQYF; DNA: TGTGCCAGCAGCTTAGGCTCCAGGAATTCCTACGAGCAGTACTTC
V: TRBV6-1; J: TRBJ1-5; D: NA; size: NA; CDR3: CASTPQGVGNQPQHF; DNA: TGTGCCAGCACTCCTCAGGGCGTGGGTAATCAGCCCCAGCATTTT
V: TRBV6-5; J: TRBJ1-1; D: NA; size: NA; CDR3: CASAYLSSYTEAFF; DNA: TGTGCCAGCGCTTATTTGTCTAGCTACACTGAAGCTTTCTTT
V: TRBV7-2; J: TRBJ2-5; D: NA; size: NA; CDR3: CASSSTRETQYF; DNA: TGTGCCAGCAGCAGCACCCGGGAGACCCAGTACTTC
V: TRBV4-3; J: TRBJ2-1; D: TRBD1; size: NA; CDR3: CASSQLQGVHNEQFF; DNA: TGCGCCAGCAGCCAATTACAGGGGGTCCACAATGAGCAGTTCTTC
V: TRBV4-3; J: TRBJ1-5; D: TRBD1; size: once; CDR3: CASSQATGVSNQPQHF; DNA: TGCGCCAGCAGCCAAGCGACAGGGGTTAGCAATCAGCCCCAGCATTTT
V: TRBV4-1; J: TRBJ1-3; D: NA; size: NA; CDR3: CASSQVLTPGDTIYF; DNA: TGCGCCAGCAGCCAAGTCCTGACCCCCGGAGACACCATATATTTT
V: TRBV29-1; J: TRBJ1-3; D: NA; size: NA; CDR3: CSVGTGNTIYF; DNA: TGCAGCGTTGGGACAGGAAACACCATATATTTT
V: TRBV25-1; J: TRBJ2-7; D: NA; size: once; CDR3: CASSQAYEQYF; DNA: TGTGCCAGCAGTCAGGCCTACGAGCAGTACTTC
V: TRBV10-2; J: TRBJ1-1; D: TRBD1; size: NA; CDR3: CASSDGRGGEAFF; DNA: TGCGCCAGCAGTGATGGCAGGGGGGGTGAAGCTTTCTTT
V: TRBV4-1; J: TRBJ1-2; D: NA; size: NA; CDR3: CASSQDSGAYGYTF; DNA: TGCGCCAGCAGCCAAGATTCAGGGGCCTATGGCTACACCTTC
V: TRBV9; J: TRBJ2-3; D: NA; size: NA; CDR3: CASSATGRADTQYF; DNA: TGTGCCAGCAGCGCCACAGGCCGAGCGGATACGCAGTATTTT
V: TRBV9; J: TRBJ2-3; D: NA; size: NA; CDR3: CASSVVSGLNTDTQYF; DNA: TGTGCCAGCAGCGTAGTGTCGGGACTCAACACAGATACGCAGTATTTT
V: TRBV5-1; J: TRBJ1-4; D: NA; size: NA; CDR3: CASSPDRTNEKLFF; DNA: TGCGCCAGCAGCCCGGACAGAACTAATGAAAAACTGTTTTTT
V: TRBV6-5; J: TRBJ2-5; D: NA; size: NA; CDR3: CASSYVGEETQYF; DNA: TGTGCCAGCAGTTACGTCGGGGAAGAGACCCAGTACTTC
V: TRBV7-9; J: TRBJ1-2; D: TRBD1; size: NA; CDR3: CASSFPGQSNYGYTF; DNA: TGTGCCAGCAGCTTCCCGGGACAGAGTAACTATGGCTACACCTTC
V: TRBV19; J: TRBJ2-5; D: TRBD2; size: NA; CDR3: CASSIMVLTSGRETQYF; DNA: TGTGCCAGTAGTATAATGGTATTGACTAGCGGGCGAGAGACCCAGTACTTC
V: TRBV6-1; J: TRBJ1-5; D: NA; size: NA; CDR3: CASSEWGGQPQHF; DNA: TGTGCCAGCTCCGAATGGGGGGGACAGCCCCAGCATTTT
V: TRBV6-1; J: TRBJ2-7; D: NA; size: NA; CDR3: CASSLNQDSAYEQYF; DNA: TGTGCCAGCAGCTTGAATCAAGACAGCGCCTACGAGCAGTACTTC
V: TRBV5-6; J: TRBJ2-7; D: TRBD2; size: NA; CDR3: CASEVLAGEQYF; DNA: TGTGCCAGCGAAGTGTTAGCGGGCGAGCAGTACTTC
V: TRBV7-3; J: TRBJ2-3; D: TRBD1; size: NA; CDR3: CASSRPLGQAVDTQYF; DNA: TGTGCCAGCAGCCGACCCCTTGGACAGGCGGTGGATACGCAGTATTTT
V: TRBV27; J: TRBJ2-5; D: NA; size: NA; CDR3: CASSPTQTPGQETQYF; DNA: TGTGCCAGCAGTCCGACCCAGACACCCGGACAAGAGACCCAGTACTTC